A single sample is the source of the 30 T cell receptor beta chains below, sequenced in a study of siplizumab effects on memory and regulatory T cells. TCRdb's table, derived via immunoSEQ multiplex PCR, lists solely in-frame clones and lacks some. Of 90,000 to 95,000 clones in the sample, 80% to 95% were seen once. Sequences were obtained from CD8+ T cells sorted from blood. These receptors were obtained from a human donor in good health.

The V and J genes are TRBV5-1 and TRBJ2-2; 8 bases are a match to TRBD1. CDR3 length: 15 residues. Trimming cost V 3 bases and J 5 bases; bases outside gene matches: 6. In germline, CDR1 is SGHRS, CDR2 YFSETQ. The CDR3 DNA reads TGCGCCAGCAGCTGGGGACAGGCTGCGACCGGGGAGCTGTTTTTT. The encoded protein is CASSWGQAATGELFF.

The gene calls are TRBV19 and TRBJ1-5; no firm D call. V was pared by 3 bases and J by 2 bases, with 11 bases between. The length of the CDR3 is 15 residues. Germline V gene data show CDR1 as LNHDA and CDR2 as SQIVND (reference sequence). The CDR3 region has the DNA TGTGCCAGTAGTATGTGGGCGACGGGCAATCAGCCCCAGCATTTT. It translates to CASSMWATGNQPQHF.

The chain employs TRBV9 and TRBJ2-2; no firm D call. Germline assignment: CDR1 SGDLS and CDR2 YYNGEE. CDR3 length: 16 amino acids. Trimming cost V 0 bases and J 2 bases, with 11 bases left between them. CDR3 DNA sequence: TGTGCCAGCAGCGTAGAACCAGCGACAAACACCGGGGAGCTGTTTTTT. Its translation: CASSVEPATNTGELFF. Looking up the rest from reference TRBV9 and TRBJ2-2 gives the full variable domain: DSGVTQTPKHLITATGQRVTLRCSPRSGDLSVYWYQQSLDQGLQFLIQYYNGEERAKGNILERFSAQQFPDLHSELNLSSLELGDSALYFCASSVEPATNTGELFFGEGSRLTVL.

This chain links TRBV4-3 with TRBJ2-5; D gene ambiguous. V lost 0 bases to trimming and J lost 0 bases, with 5 bases between them. Germline V gene data show CDR1 as LGHNA and CDR2 as YSLEER. The CDR3 length is 14 residues. Written as DNA, the CDR3 is TGCGCCAGCAGCCAAGACTCCTACCAAGAGACCCAGTACTTC. Its protein is CASSQDSYQETQYF.

The V gene is TRBV21-1, the J gene TRBJ2-3; no check of the table's D call, TRBD2, against the DNA was made. TRBV21-1 is marked as a pseudogene. The CDR3 totals 15 residues. As DNA, the CDR3 is TGTGCCAGCAGCGAGTCCTCGGGAGTTTCAGATACGCAGTATTTT. This codes for CASSESSGVSDTQYF.

V gene TRBV11-3 combines with J gene TRBJ2-7; maybe TRBD1 (5 bases). The CDR3 has 15 residues. With 0 bases removed from V and 6 bases from J, the gap between germline ends came to 15 bases. CDR1 and CDR2 (germline): SGHNT, YENEEA. This CDR3 is CASSLDLEGDSEQYF. CDR3 nucleotide sequence: TGTGCCAGCAGCTTAGACCTGGAAGGGGATTCCGAGCAGTACTTC. Filled out from reference TRBV11-3 and TRBJ2-7, the complete variable domain reads EAGVVQSPRYKIIEKKQPVAFWCNPISGHNTLYWYLQNLGQGPELLIRYENEEAVDDSQLPKDRFSAERLKGVDSTLKIQPAELGDSAVYLCASSLDLEGDSEQYFGPGTRLTVT.

V is TRBV4-3 and J is TRBJ1-1; D gene unclear. This CDR3 contains 16 residues. Trimming shortened V by 3 bases and J by 1 base, and 15 bases separated the two germline ends. Germline assignment: CDR1 LGHNA and CDR2 YSLEER. CDR3 region: CASSQEVRVANTEAFF. The CDR3, as DNA: TGCGCCAGCAGCCAGGAAGTCCGGGTGGCGAACACTGAAGCTTTCTTT.

J is TRBJ2-1 and V is TRBV10-2, with TRBD2 matching 14 bases. This CDR3 has 16 residues. J was trimmed by 9 bases and V by 5 bases; bases with no gene match: 9. In germline, CDR1 is WSHSY, CDR2 SAAADI. CDR3 in DNA: TGCGCCAGCAGTCCATTTGGGACTAGCGGGAGTAGTGAGCAGTTCTTC. Its translation: CASSPFGTSGSSEQFF.

The genes are TRBV19 and TRBJ2-1, with 8 bases matching TRBD2. V shed 6 bases and J 9 bases; nucleotides not matched to a gene: 7. Germline CDR1 LNHDA, CDR2 SQIVND (reference sequence). The CDR3 is 13 amino acids. The CDR3 region has the DNA TGTGCCAGTAGCCATGGACTAGCCGGTGAGCAGTTCTTC. This gives the protein CASSHGLAGEQFF.

Here the CDR3 DNA reads TGTGCCAGCAGCAGGTCCGGGACCGGGCACTACGAGCAGTACTTC. It encodes CASSRSGTGHYEQYF. This chain connects TRBV7-8 to TRBJ2-7, with D perhaps matching TRBD1 or TRBD2 (5 bases each). The CDR3 spans 15 residues. Germline V CDR1 and CDR2: SGHVS, FQNEAQ. Between the trimmed V and J ends, which lost 5 bases and 3 bases, there was a span of 17 bases.

The J gene is TRBJ1-1, the V gene TRBV7-6; D may be TRBD1 (6 bases). V lost 6 bases to trimming and J lost 2 bases, with 13 bases between them. The CDR3 sequence is 14 residues long. Looked up from germline, CDR1 is SGHVS and CDR2 is FNYEAQ. CDR3 sequence: CASRMGGANTEAFF. The CDR3 region has the DNA TGTGCCAGCAGGATGGGGGGGGCCAACACTGAAGCTTTCTTT.

The CDR3 loop reads CASSQDAAGGSGNTIYF. Here the CDR3 DNA reads TGCGCCAGCAGCCAAGATGCGGCAGGGGGCTCTGGAAACACCATATATTTT. The V call is TRBV4-3, the J call TRBJ1-3, with TRBD1 matching over 7 bases. The junction had 5 bases not matched to a gene; V was cut back by 0 bases and J by 0 bases. This CDR3 is built from 17 residues. CDR1 and CDR2 from the germline V gene are LGHNA and YSLEER.

The rearrangement uses TRBV5-4 and TRBJ1-1, with D tentatively TRBD1 (5 bases). The V end was cut by 0 bases, the J end by 4 bases, with 16 bases between. Germline CDR1 SGHNT, CDR2 YYREEE (reference sequence). This CDR3 region has 16 residues. The CDR3 region is CASSLGGGVLGTEAFF. The DNA for the CDR3 is TGTGCCAGCAGCTTGGGGGGAGGGGTGTTGGGCACTGAAGCTTTCTTT.

The chain is built from TRBV19 and TRBJ1-1; 9 nucleotides match TRBD1. Germline V gene data show CDR1 as LNHDA and CDR2 as SQIVND (reference sequence). The CDR3 is 15 amino acids. Trimming cost V 3 bases and J 3 bases; bases outside gene matches: 5. CDR3 amino acids: CASSIIQGAYTEAFF. Here the CDR3 DNA reads TGTGCCAGTAGTATCATACAGGGGGCTTACACTGAAGCTTTCTTT.

As concerns this clone: The same CDR3 also results from other DNA sequences found in this sample. V usage is TRBV5-6 and J usage is TRBJ1-1; 8 bases map to TRBD1. The CDR3 totals 15 residues. Trimming at V came to 2 bases and at J to 2 bases, leaving 5 bases not matched to a gene. In germline, CDR1 is SGHDT, CDR2 YYEEEE. DNA for the CDR3: TGTGCCAGCAGCTTCAAGACAGGGGATAACACTGAAGCTTTCTTT. Translation: CASSFKTGDNTEAFF.

The gene calls are TRBV27 and TRBJ2-7; possible D gene TRBD2, 6 bases. This CDR3 is 15 amino acids long. V lost 3 bases and J 6 bases, leaving 18 bases between the germline ends. CDR1 and CDR2 (germline): MNHEY, SMNVEV (reference sequence). CDR3 protein: CASSFNWDLASEQYF. CDR3 sequence (DNA): TGTGCCAGCAGTTTTAATTGGGACTTAGCCAGCGAGCAGTACTTC.

This rearrangement joins TRBV5-1 to TRBJ1-2, with D uncertain. The V end lost 6 bases, the J end lost 4 bases, and 19 bases lay between the germline ends. The germline V gene has CDR1 SGHRS and CDR2 YFSETQ. CDR3 length: 15 residues. The CDR3 sequence is CASTIGLDLPYGYTF. The CDR3 bases are TGCGCCAGCACTATAGGACTAGACCTGCCCTATGGCTACACCTTC.

The chain carries TRBV15 and TRBJ2-5; D unresolved. V was trimmed by 2 bases and J by 0 bases, leaving 4 bases between them. This CDR3 has 13 residues. The germline V gene has CDR1 LNHNV and CDR2 YYDKDF (reference sequence). The CDR3 DNA reads as TGTGCCACCAGCAGACTGTACCAAGAGACCCAGTACTTC. Translating gives CATSRLYQETQYF.

This clone was picked up many times. The chain is built from TRBV2 and TRBJ2-5, with no clear D. V gave up 4 bases and J gave up 3 bases, with 15 bases separating them. This CDR3 spans 15 amino acids. Germline loops: CDR1 SNHLY, CDR2 FYNNEI. CDR3 residues: CASSGGWQVEETQYF. CDR3 in DNA: TGTGCCAGCAGTGGGGGATGGCAGGTGGAAGAGACCCAGTACTTC.

The chain uses TRBV11-3 and TRBJ2-7; D may be TRBD1 (6 bases). Between the trimmed V and J ends, which lost 6 bases and 4 bases, there was a span of 16 bases. This CDR3 is 14 amino acids long. The germline CDR1 and CDR2 sequences are SGHNT and YENEEA. This chain's CDR3 is CASSDTRGIYEQYF. The CDR3 DNA sequence: TGTGCCAGCAGTGACACAAGGGGGATATACGAGCAGTACTTC.

A few counts support this clone. Additional DNA sequences in this sample encode the identical CDR3. The chain uses TRBV6-5 and TRBJ2-2; no reliable D call. Germline CDR1 and CDR2: MNHEY and SVGAGI. V lost 0 bases, J lost 4 bases, and 3 bases lay in between. The CDR3 is made up of 13 amino acids. The CDR3 reads CASSYSVTGELFF. The CDR3 nucleotides are TGTGCCAGCAGTTACTCAGTCACCGGGGAGCTGTTTTTT.

This chain connects TRBV11-1 to TRBJ2-1, with a weak D call TRBD2 (5 bases). Germline assignment: CDR1 SGHAT and CDR2 FQDESV (reference sequence). The CDR3 runs to 18 residues. V was cut by 2 bases and J by 6 bases, with 23 bases left in between. CDR3 DNA sequence: TGTGCCAGCAGCTTATTATCGGCCTACCCACGAGAGGGCAATGAGCAGTTCTTC. Amino acid sequence: CASSLLSAYPREGNEQFF.

This chain uses TRBV5-8 with TRBJ2-3; 10 bases align to TRBD2. Per the germline V gene, CDR1 is SGHTS and CDR2 is YDEGEE. Trimming took 2 bases from V and 1 from J; bases not matched to a gene: 1. This CDR3 spans 15 amino acids. CDR3 nucleotide sequence: TGTGCCAGCAGCTTTGGGACTAGCGGCACAGATACGCAGTATTTT. It codes for CASSFGTSGTDTQYF. The full variable domain, completed using reference TRBV5-8 and TRBJ2-3, is EAGVTQSPTHLIKTRGQQATLRCSPISGHTSVYWYQQALGLGLQFLLWYDEGEERNRGNFPPRFSGRQFPNYSSELNVNALELEDSALYLCASSFGTSGTDTQYFGPGTRLTVL.

This chain joins TRBV7-9 and TRBJ1-1; no definite D call. CDR3 size: 13 residues. V dropped 1 base and J dropped 1 base, with 4 bases sitting between them. Germline lookup yields CDR1 SEHNR and CDR2 FQNEAQ (reference sequence). The chain's CDR3 is CASSLERNTEAFF. DNA for the CDR3: TGTGCCAGCAGCTTAGAGAGGAACACTGAAGCTTTCTTT.

This chain connects TRBV5-6 to TRBJ2-7; 9 bases match TRBD1. After removal of 1 base from V and 3 bases from J, the junction contained 2 bases not matched to a gene. CDR1 and CDR2 (germline): SGHDT, YYEEEE. The CDR3 consists of 14 residues. The CDR3 loop reads CASSLRDRDYEQYF. The DNA of the CDR3 is TGTGCCAGCAGCTTGAGGGACAGGGACTACGAGCAGTACTTC.

The V gene is TRBV5-5, the J gene TRBJ2-7; D is uncertain. CDR3 length: 12 amino acids. V gave up 0 bases and J gave up 3 bases, with 4 bases separating them. Germline V gives CDR1 SGHKS, CDR2 YYEKEE (reference sequence). The CDR3 DNA reads TGTGCCAGCAGCTTGGGAGGCTACGAGCAGTACTTC. This encodes CASSLGGYEQYF.

The J gene is TRBJ2-3, the V gene TRBV18; TRBD2 is a possible D gene (6 bases). The germline V gene has CDR1 KGHSH and CDR2 LQKENI. The ends were cut back, 0 bases at V and 2 bases at J, with 9 bases in the middle. The CDR3 is made up of 15 amino acids. CDR3 in DNA: TGTGCCAGCTCACCACCGGAGCGGGTCACAGATACGCAGTATTTT. Residues: CASSPPERVTDTQYF. Variable domain in full (rest from reference TRBV18 and TRBJ2-3): NAGVMQNPRHLVRRRGQEARLRCSPMKGHSHVYWYRQLPEEGLKFMVYLQKENIIDESGMPKERFSAEFPKEGPSILRIQQVVRGDSAAYFCASSPPERVTDTQYFGPGTRLTVL.

The V call is TRBV19, the J call TRBJ2-1; 11 nucleotides align to TRBD2. The CDR3 loop spans 12 amino acids. CDR1 LNHDA and CDR2 SQIVND come from the germline V gene (reference sequence). The J segment lost 12 bases and the V segment lost 3 bases, leaving 1 base of the junction unmatched. The CDR3 sequence is CASSIGLAGQFF. The CDR3 DNA sequence: TGTGCCAGTAGTATTGGACTAGCGGGGCAGTTCTTC.

The chain combines TRBV4-3 with TRBJ2-1; TRBD2 matches at 7 bases. With 0 bases clipped from V and 0 bases from J, the junction kept 2 bases outside the gene matches. The CDR3 length is 16 residues. The germline CDR1 and CDR2 sequences are LGHNA and YSLEER. The CDR3: CASSQDGLGSYNEQFF. CDR3 DNA: TGCGCCAGCAGCCAAGACGGACTAGGCTCCTACAATGAGCAGTTCTTC.

This chain uses TRBV5-1 with TRBJ2-2, with 7 bases matching TRBD1. Germline CDR1 reads SGHRS; CDR2 reads YFSETQ. This CDR3 is built from 16 residues. Trimming took 4 bases from V and 4 from J; bases not matched to a gene: 10. CDR3 DNA sequence: TGCGCCAGCAGCGCCGGGGACAGTCTGGCCACCGGGGAGCTGTTTTTT. Translated: CASSAGDSLATGELFF.